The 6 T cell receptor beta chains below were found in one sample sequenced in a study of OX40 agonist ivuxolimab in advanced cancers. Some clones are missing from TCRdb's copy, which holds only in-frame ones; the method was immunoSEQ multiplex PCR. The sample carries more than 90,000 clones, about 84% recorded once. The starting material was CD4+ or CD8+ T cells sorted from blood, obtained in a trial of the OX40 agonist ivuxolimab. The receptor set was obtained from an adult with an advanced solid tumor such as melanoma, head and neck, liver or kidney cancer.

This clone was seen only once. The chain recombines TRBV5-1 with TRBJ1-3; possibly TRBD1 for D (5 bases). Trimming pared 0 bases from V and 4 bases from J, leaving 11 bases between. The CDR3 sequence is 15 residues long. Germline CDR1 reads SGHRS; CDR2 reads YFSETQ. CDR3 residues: CASSLGQSIGNTIYF. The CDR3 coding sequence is TGCGCCAGCAGCTTGGGACAGTCAATCGGAAACACCATATATTTT.

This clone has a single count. DNA of the CDR3: TGTGCCAGCAGCTTAGTGGGGGGTTCGAGGACCGGGGAGCTGTTTTTT. The encoded protein is CASSLVGGSRTGELFF. The chain links TRBV7-8 to TRBJ2-2; tentatively, D is TRBD2 (6 bases). Per germline, CDR1 SGHVS and CDR2 FQNEAQ. With 1 base removed from V and 5 bases from J, the gap between germline ends came to 14 bases. This CDR3 has 16 amino acids. The full variable domain, in which reference TRBV7-8 and TRBJ2-2 provide the parts outside the CDR3, is GAGVSQSPRYKVAKRGQDVALRCDPISGHVSLFWYQQALGQGPEFLTYFQNEAQLDKSGLPSDRFFAERPEGSVSTLKIQRTQQEDSAVYLCASSLVGGSRTGELFFGEGSRLTVL.

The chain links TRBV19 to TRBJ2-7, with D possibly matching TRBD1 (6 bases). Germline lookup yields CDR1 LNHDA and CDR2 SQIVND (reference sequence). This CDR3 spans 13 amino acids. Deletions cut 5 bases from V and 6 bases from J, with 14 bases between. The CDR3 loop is CASSSRGTGEQYF. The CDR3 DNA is TGTGCCAGTAGTTCCAGGGGCACGGGCGAGCAGTACTTC.

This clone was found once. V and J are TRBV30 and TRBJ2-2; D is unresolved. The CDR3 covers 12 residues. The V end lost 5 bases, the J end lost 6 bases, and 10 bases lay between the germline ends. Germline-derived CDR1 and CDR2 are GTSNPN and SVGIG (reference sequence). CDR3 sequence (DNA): TGTGCCTGGGGGCGTGTCGCCGGGGAGCTGTTTTTT. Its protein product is CAWGRVAGELFF.

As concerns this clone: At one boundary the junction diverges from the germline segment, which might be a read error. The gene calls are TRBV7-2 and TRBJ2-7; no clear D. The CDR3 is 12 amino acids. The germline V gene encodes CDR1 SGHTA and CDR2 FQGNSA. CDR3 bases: TGTGCCAGCAGCTTAGAGGGCTCGTCCCGCACTTTC. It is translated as CASSLEGSSRTF.

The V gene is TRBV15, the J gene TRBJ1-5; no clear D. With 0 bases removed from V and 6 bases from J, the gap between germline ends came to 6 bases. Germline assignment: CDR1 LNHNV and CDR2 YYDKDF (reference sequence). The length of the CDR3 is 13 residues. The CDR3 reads CATSRDRVQPQHF. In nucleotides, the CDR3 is TGTGCCACCAGCAGAGATAGGGTTCAGCCCCAGCATTTT.